Sequencing of this T cell receptor (beta chain) was carried out in a study of vaccination and CD4 T cells after COVID-19. Study-wide background: A few convalescent patients were sampled at day 14 and days 161 to 241 post-vaccination. Stimulation used overlapping spike peptides from SARS-CoV-2, HCoV-NL63, HCoV-OC43 and HCoV-229E.

Researchers used the Oncomine TCR Beta short-read assay to sequence DNA from cultured CD4+ T cells. TCRdb passed the PCR reads through MiXCR, listing each CDR3 protein once. The sample records 15,000 to 20,000 distinct CDR3 sequences, roughly two fifths being singletons. Time point: late sampling 161 to 241 days after vaccination in a few convalescent patients. Treatment noted: roughly nine-day PBMC culture with coronavirus spike peptide pools or control peptides (ViraFEST assay). Before TCRs were sequenced, ViraFEST expanded antigen-specific T cells with peptide pools. Culture of approximately 2 million PBMCs per well took place with about 9 IU/ml IL-2 and 9.5 to 10 ug/ml peptide pools. Trimming took 6 bases from V and 1 from J; bases not matched to a gene: 3. The CDR3 is 14 residues long. Per germline, CDR1 DFQATT and CDR2 SNEGSKA (reference sequence). This clonotype was observed a single time. Its antigen remains unidentified.

The sequence was obtained from a human donor who had recovered from COVID-19. V and J are TRBV20-1 and TRBJ2-3; 11 positions match TRBD2. The material was CD4+ T cells from blood, cultured in vitro, obtained about 7 months after SARS-CoV-2 vaccination. CDR3 residues: CSAGTSGGTDTQYF. As DNA, the CDR3 is TGCAGTGCGGGGACTAGCGGAGGCACAGATACGCAGTATTTT.